The present T cell receptor (beta chain) was sequenced within a study of blood T cell repertoires in COVID-19. The CDR3 runs to 16 residues. The germline CDR1 and CDR2 sequences are SGHKS and YYEKEE (reference sequence). Trimming took off 1 base at V and 0 bases at J, with 12 bases between the two ends. Per the original methods: By means of reference gene primer amplification, nucleated cell counts were estimated. The data were produced by immunoSEQ multiplex PCR, yet TCRdb's version contains in-frame clones alone and is incomplete. V and J calls plus clone size are reproduced from that table; the DNA served to infer D and trimming. The sample has under 300,000 clones; under 90% are singletons.

This receptor was taken from a woman aged 50 to 65 who had recovered from COVID-19. The specimen was peripheral blood. The chain joins TRBV5-5 to TRBJ2-3, with D perhaps TRBD1 (6 bases). CDR3: CASSLWTASSTDTQYF. The CDR3 region has the DNA TGTGCCAGCAGCTTGTGGACAGCTTCTAGCACAGATACGCAGTATTTT.